One sample yielded the 16 T cell receptor beta chains listed below, sequenced in a study of cytomegalovirus exposure and HLA in healthy donors. The study ran its PCR with 60 Vbeta and 13 Jbeta primers. The table came from immunoSEQ multiplex PCR; TCRdb's copy has only in-frame clones and leaves some out. The data contain 100,000 to 150,000 clones, roughly 80% of them seen just once; the ten biggest clones take up around 4.1%. The sequenced material came from PBMCs. Source of these receptors: a woman in her thirties or forties in good health and CMV-seronegative.

A remark on this clone: This CDR3 is also generated by other DNA sequences in the sample. This sequence joins TRBV5-1 and TRBJ2-2, with a possible D match to TRBD2 (6 bases). The CDR3 spans 13 residues. Trimming removed 3 bases at V and 6 bases at J, with 9 bases between. Germline assignment: CDR1 SGHRS and CDR2 YFSETQ. This chain's CDR3 is CASSSGGPGELFF. The CDR3 coding sequence is TGCGCCAGCAGCTCAGGAGGGCCCGGGGAGCTGTTTTTT.

This chain connects TRBV9 to TRBJ1-1; D gene ambiguous. Per the germline V gene, CDR1 is SGDLS and CDR2 is YYNGEE. V lost 4 bases, J lost 0 bases, and 19 bases lay in between. The CDR3 is 17 residues long. CDR3 DNA sequence: TGTGCCAGCAGCCCCTCCCCGGGGAGGCAGTTGAACACTGAAGCTTTCTTT. It encodes CASSPSPGRQLNTEAFF.

V usage is TRBV9 and J usage is TRBJ1-1; possibly TRBD1 for D (5 bases). V dropped 2 bases and J dropped 2 bases, with 10 bases sitting between them. This CDR3 region has 14 residues. The germline V gene encodes CDR1 SGDLS and CDR2 YYNGEE. CDR3 nucleotide sequence: TGTGCCAGCAGCGTGGACACCTCCAACACTGAAGCTTTCTTT. Protein: CASSVDTSNTEAFF.

The chain joins TRBV7-9 to TRBJ2-7, with D perhaps matching TRBD1 (6 bases). CDR3 length: 16 residues. The V gene lost 5 bases and the J gene lost 3 bases, with 20 bases spanning the gap. Germline CDR1 is SEHNR and CDR2 is FQNEAQ (reference sequence). This chain's CDR3 is CASSPDTGSPYYEQYF. CDR3 coding DNA: TGTGCCAGCAGCCCAGATACAGGGTCCCCGTACTACGAGCAGTACTTC.

This rearrangement joins TRBV7-2 to TRBJ1-2, with D possibly matching TRBD1 (6 bases). Germline CDR1 and CDR2: SGHTA and FQGNSA. The CDR3 totals 13 residues. V lost 3 bases to trimming and J lost 2 bases, with 7 bases between them. The CDR3 coding sequence is TGTGCCAGCAGCTTGAGGGGGAACTATGGCTACACCTTC. It codes for CASSLRGNYGYTF.

This clone is a singleton in its sample. The chain is built from TRBV28 and TRBJ2-7; 12 bases map to TRBD1. In germline, CDR1 is MDHEN, CDR2 SYDVKM. The CDR3 extends over 15 amino acids. The V segment lost 6 bases and the J segment 5 bases; nucleotides outside the gene matches: 8. CDR3: CASSLAGTGGHEQYF. Here the CDR3 DNA reads TGTGCCAGCAGCCTAGCGGGGACAGGGGGCCACGAGCAGTACTTC.

This clone showed up just a few times. The chain's CDR3 is CASSAQLDGGTGNTIYF. CDR3 in DNA: TGTGCCAGCAGCGCTCAATTAGACGGGGGGACTGGAAACACCATATATTTT. The chain carries TRBV9 and TRBJ1-3; D perhaps matches TRBD1 (5 bases). This CDR3 has 17 amino acids. The germline V and J ends were trimmed by 3 bases and 2 bases, with 18 bases remaining between them. In germline, CDR1 is SGDLS, CDR2 YYNGEE.

V usage is TRBV2 and J usage is TRBJ2-7, with D maybe TRBD2 (5 bases). This CDR3 spans 15 amino acids. CDR1 SNHLY and CDR2 FYNNEI come from the germline V gene. Trimming pared 4 bases from V and 2 bases from J, leaving 15 bases between. The CDR3 loop reads CASSGGPNPPYEQYF. CDR3 DNA: TGTGCCAGCAGTGGCGGGCCCAATCCCCCCTACGAGCAGTACTTC. Complete variable domain (other parts from reference TRBV2 and TRBJ2-7): EPEVTQTPSHQVTQMGQEVILRCVPISNHLYFYWYRQILGQKVEFLVSFYNNEISEKSEIFDDQFSVERPDGSNFTLKIRSTKLEDSAMYFCASSGGPNPPYEQYFGPGTRLTVT.

This clone showed up just once. V and J are TRBV7-2 and TRBJ2-5; 7 bases match TRBD1. This CDR3 comprises 15 residues. Looked up from germline, CDR1 is SGHTA and CDR2 is FQGNSA. V gave up 5 bases and J gave up 2 bases; unmatched junction bases: 8. CDR3 in amino acids: CASSPVGDSQETQYF. The CDR3 DNA reads TGTGCCAGCAGCCCGGTCGGGGACAGTCAAGAGACCCAGTACTTC.

The V and J genes are TRBV18 and TRBJ1-4, with TRBD1 identical over 9 bases. The germline CDR1 and CDR2 sequences are KGHSH and LQKENI. V was pared by 5 bases and J by 5 bases, with 6 bases of the junction left unmatched. This CDR3 comprises 15 residues. The CDR3 DNA follows: TGTGCCAGCTCATCGACCGGGACAGGGAATGAAAAACTGTTTTTT. Translation: CASSSTGTGNEKLFF.

The chain recombines TRBV9 with TRBJ2-2; TRBD1 agrees at 8 bases. The CDR3 consists of 15 residues. Germline trimming cut 2 bases from V and 5 bases from J; bases unmatched to any gene: 5. From germline, CDR1 is SGDLS and CDR2 YYNGEE. CDR3 bases: TGTGCCAGCAGCGTCGGACAGGGACGGACCGGGGAGCTGTTTTTT. Amino acids: CASSVGQGRTGELFF.

This chain connects TRBV4-1 to TRBJ2-3; TRBD2 matches at 15 bases. The germline CDR1 and CDR2 sequences are MGHRA and YSYEKL. This CDR3 contains 18 residues. Trimming took 4 bases from V and 0 from J; bases not matched to a gene: 5. The CDR3 reads CASSPRTSGGVSTDTQYF. The CDR3 DNA follows: TGCGCCAGCAGCCCCCGGACTAGCGGGGGGGTGAGCACAGATACGCAGTATTTT.

This chain joins TRBV14 and TRBJ2-6; possibly TRBD1 for D (6 bases). Trimming took 4 bases from V and 3 from J, leaving 10 bases between them. The length of the CDR3 is 15 residues. CDR1 and CDR2 (germline): SGHDN, FVKESK. The CDR3 region is CASSPGASGANVLTF. Here the CDR3 DNA reads TGTGCCAGCAGCCCAGGGGCAAGTGGGGCCAACGTCCTGACTTTC. Variable domain in full (rest from reference TRBV14 and TRBJ2-6): EAGVTQFPSHSVIEKGQTVTLRCDPISGHDNLYWYRRVMGKEIKFLLHFVKESKQDESGMPNNRFLAERTGGTYSTLKVQPAELEDSGVYFCASSPGASGANVLTFGAGSRLTVL.

The chain uses TRBV7-2 and TRBJ2-7; possible D gene TRBD1, 6 bases. Germline CDR1 is SGHTA and CDR2 is FQGNSA. V was cut by 5 bases and J by 10 bases, with 21 bases left in between. This CDR3 comprises 14 residues. Here the CDR3 DNA reads TGTGCCAGCAGCCGACTTCCTGCGACAGGCCATCAGTACTTC. This encodes CASSRLPATGHQYF.

The chain has TRBV9 and TRBJ1-6; 9 positions agree with TRBD1. This CDR3 comprises 12 residues. Per germline, CDR1 SGDLS and CDR2 YYNGEE. Trimming took 0 bases from V and 14 from J; bases not matched to a gene: 0. CDR3 bases: TGTGCCAGCAGCGTAGGACAGGGGGCCCTCCACTTT. Amino acids: CASSVGQGALHF. Using reference TRBV9 and TRBJ1-6 for the parts outside the CDR3, the full variable domain is DSGVTQTPKHLITATGQRVTLRCSPRSGDLSVYWYQQSLDQGLQFLIQYYNGEERAKGNILERFSAQQFPDLHSELNLSSLELGDSALYFCASSVGQGALHFGNGTRLTVT.

The chain combines TRBV5-6 with TRBJ1-2; a possible D gene is TRBD1 (5 bases). Germline V gene data show CDR1 as SGHDT and CDR2 as YYEEEE. The CDR3 loop spans 14 amino acids. Trimming cost V 4 bases and J 8 bases, with 18 bases left between them. The CDR3 coding sequence is TGTGCCAGCAGCCTTGGGAACCTTTGGGGCGGCTACACCTTC. Translation: CASSLGNLWGGYTF.